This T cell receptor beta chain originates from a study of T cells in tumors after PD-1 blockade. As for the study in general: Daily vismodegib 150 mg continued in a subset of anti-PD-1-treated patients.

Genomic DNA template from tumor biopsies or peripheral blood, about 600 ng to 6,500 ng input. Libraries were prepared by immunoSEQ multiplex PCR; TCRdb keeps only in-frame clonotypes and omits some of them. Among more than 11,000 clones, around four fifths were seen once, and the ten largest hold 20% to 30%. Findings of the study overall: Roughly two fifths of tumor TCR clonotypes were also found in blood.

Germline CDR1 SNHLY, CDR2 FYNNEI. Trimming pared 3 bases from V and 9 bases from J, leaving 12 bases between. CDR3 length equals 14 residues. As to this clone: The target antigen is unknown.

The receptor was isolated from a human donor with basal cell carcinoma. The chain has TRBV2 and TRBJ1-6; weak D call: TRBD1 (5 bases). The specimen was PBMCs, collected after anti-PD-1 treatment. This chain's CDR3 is CASSDDSQLSPLHF. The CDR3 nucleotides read TGTGCCAGCAGTGATGACAGCCAACTTTCACCCCTCCACTTT.